The entry that follows covers one TCR beta chain sequence. The antigen remains undetermined. The repertoire was sequenced with immunoSEQ multiplex PCR; TCRdb's copy has only in-frame clones and lacks some. There are about 99,000 clones in the sample; 90% to 95% occur only once, and less than 0.4% lies in the top ten. This record comes from a study of OX40 agonist ivuxolimab in advanced cancers. Overall study context: Patients received ivuxolimab, an agonistic anti-OX40 (CD134) antibody. The study's findings and limits: CD8+ T cells (on average) carried more expanded clones than CD4+ T cells.

The V and J ends lost 8 bases and 2 bases respectively, with 17 bases between them. CDR3 size: 14 residues. Germline CDR1 reads SGHRS; CDR2 reads YFSETQ. Excluded were patients having autoimmune disease history or systemic immunosuppression. The chain combines TRBV5-1 with TRBJ2-7, with D possibly being TRBD1 (6 bases). The source material was CD4+ or CD8+ T cells sorted from blood, sampled in a trial of the OX40 agonist ivuxolimab. The source of this sequence is an adult with an advanced solid tumor such as melanoma, head and neck, liver or kidney cancer. Written as DNA, the CDR3 is TGCGCCAGTTCCGCTCCGGGACAACCCTACGAGCAGTACTTC. Its translation: CASSAPGQPYEQYF.